The clone carrying this TCR beta chain was observed at least ten times. One end of the junction does not line up with germline, which may come from a read error. The CDR3 runs to 13 residues. Germline loops: CDR1 SGHTA, CDR2 FQGTGA. The data belong to a study of T cells in Graves' hyperthyroidism and ophthalmopathy. Using approximately 10 ml of fresh peripheral blood, PBMCs were prepared. What was amplified from RNA transcripts were TCR beta CDR3 regions. The HTBI primer set was used in a first-round RT-PCR of the TCR CDR3. TCRdb itself ran the multiplex PCR reads through MiXCR, one entry per CDR3 protein. The profile shows fewer than 650,000 distinct CDR3 sequences, over 12% of them singletons.

The TCR originated in a woman between 35 and 50 years old with Graves' ophthalmopathy. The sample was blood. The rearrangement uses TRBV7-3 and TRBJ2-5; a possible D gene is TRBD1 (6 bases). CDR3 nucleotide sequence: TGTGCCAGCAGTTTAACAGGGTGGGAGACCCAGTACTTC. Its protein is CASSLTGWETQYF. The whole variable domain, remainder taken from reference TRBV7-3 and TRBJ2-5, is GAGVSQTPSNKVTEKGKYVELRCDPISGHTALYWYRQSLGQGPEFLIYFQGTGAADDSGLPNDRFFAVRPEGSVSTLKIQRTERGDSAVYLCASSLTGWETQYFGPGTRLLVL.